This T cell receptor (beta chain) appears in the sequencing data of a study of blood T cells in healthy people across ages. For the study at large: The capture of about one barcoded beta molecule per two T cells was achieved by template switching. Study-level results: Unsorted PBMCs blocked a conclusive comparison of naive and antigen-experienced cells. Versus aged donors, long-lived donors had higher diversity and more naive CD4+ cells.

There are 16 residues in the CDR3. Losses at the gene ends were 1 base for V and 3 bases for J; bases not matched to a gene: 5. PCR was performed a second time for about 6 to 11 cycles using a sample-barcoded 5' primer and a J-beta primer mix. TCRdb called the 5' RACE reads again in MiXCR, with one record for every CDR3 protein. The sample has under 1,000,000 distinct CDR3 sequences; under 40% are singletons. This clonotype turned up a few times. What it binds is not known. This chain uses TRBV12-3 or TRBV12-4 with TRBJ2-1, with TRBD2 matching over 8 bases. The source material was blood. This sequence was found in a man aged 18 to 30 in good health. The CDR3 loop reads CASSLGGAGGYNEQFF. CDR3 coding DNA: TGTGCCAGCAGTTTAGGTGGCGCGGGGGGCTACAATGAGCAGTTCTTC.